These 16 T cell receptor beta chains were sequenced from one sample in a study of CXCR3-negative and CXCR3-positive naive CD8 T cells. All TRB cDNA libraries came from 5' RACE performed with UMI labels. Reanalyzing the 5' RACE reads, TCRdb keeps one entry per CDR3 protein, without DNA. In all, the sample yields 100,000 to 150,000 distinct CDR3 sequences. The sample consisted of naive CXCR3- CD8+ T cells from blood. Subset noted: CD45RO-CCR7+CD27+CD95- naive CD8+ T cells lacking CXCR3 (TNR3-). The receptors originated from a human donor in good health. Some clones in this sample may be carry-over from other donors' samples.

V gene TRBV28 combines with J gene TRBJ2-4; TCRdb lists TRBD2, though no DNA is available to test this call. Per germline, CDR1 MDHEN and CDR2 SYDVKM. The CDR3 runs 19 residues. CDR3: CASSLGTSGYSLAKNIQYF.

This sequence joins TRBV12-3 or TRBV12-4 and TRBJ2-1; TCRdb names TRBD1, which stays unverified in the absence of DNA. The CDR3 covers 16 residues. The CDR3 region is CASSFAPSRGSDEQFF.

The gene calls are TRBV2 and TRBJ2-3; TCRdb indicates TRBD2, and absent DNA this call remains unverified. Germline loops: CDR1 SNHLY, CDR2 FYNNEI. The CDR3 extends over 20 amino acids. This chain's CDR3 is CASSEGHRSGGPLGTDTQYF.

J is TRBJ2-3 and V is TRBV5-1. From germline, CDR1 is SGHRS and CDR2 YFSETQ. The CDR3 totals 17 residues. The CDR3 sequence: CASSYSRDRMSTDTQYF. Combining the CDR3 with reference TRBV5-1 and TRBJ2-3 gives the whole variable domain KAGVTQTPRYLIKTRGQQVTLSCSPISGHRSVSWYQQTPGQGLQFLFEYFSETQRNKGNFPGRFSGRQFSNSRSEMNVSTLELGDSALYLCASSYSRDRMSTDTQYFGPGTRLTVL.

This CDR3 is CASSIGEHEQFF. This chain joins TRBV19 and TRBJ2-1; the D call of TRBD2 rests on TCRdb alone, since no DNA is present to check it. Germline V gene data show CDR1 as LNHDA and CDR2 as SQIVND (reference sequence). The CDR3 extends over 12 amino acids.

The V gene is TRBV11-2, the J gene TRBJ2-5; TCRdb outputs TRBD1, but without DNA this stays unchecked. Germline V gene sequence: CDR1 SGHAT, CDR2 FQNNGV. This CDR3 is built from 12 residues. CDR3 protein: CASNGMQETQYF.

The chain joins TRBV25-1 to TRBJ2-7; without DNA, the TCRdb call of TRBD1 cannot be checked. Germline V gene sequence: CDR1 MGHDK, CDR2 SYGVNS. The CDR3 runs 14 residues. The CDR3 loop is CASSEQGVPYEQYF.

The chain recombines TRBV27 with TRBJ1-5. Looked up from germline, CDR1 is MNHEY and CDR2 is SMNVEV (reference sequence). The CDR3 is 14 amino acids. The CDR3 sequence: CASSLHDSNQPQHF.

The chain is built from TRBV6-5 and TRBJ1-1. The CDR3 covers 15 residues. Looked up from germline, CDR1 is MNHEY and CDR2 is SVGAGI. The CDR3 loop reads CASSYSSYDLPEAFF.

V and J are TRBV28 and TRBJ2-2; with no DNA, the TCRdb D assignment of TRBD1 cannot be verified. There are 16 residues in the CDR3. Germline V gene data show CDR1 as MDHEN and CDR2 as SYDVKM. This CDR3 is CASSSSQTGLAGELFF.

The chain combines TRBV25-1 with TRBJ2-3; TCRdb indicates TRBD2, and absent DNA this call remains unverified. The germline gives CDR1 MGHDK, CDR2 SYGVNS. The CDR3 has 22 amino acids. The CDR3 sequence: CASNGVQMSGRAPCGSSDTQYF. Based on the CDR3 plus reference TRBV25-1 and TRBJ2-3, the full variable domain is EADIYQTPRYLVIGTGKKITLECSQTMGHDKMYWYQQDPGMELHLIHYSYGVNSTEKGDLSSESTVSRIRTEHFPLTLESARPSHTSQYLCASNGVQMSGRAPCGSSDTQYFGPGTRLTVL.

The chain uses TRBV7-2 and TRBJ2-7; there is no DNA to check the TCRdb D call of TRBD1. The germline gives CDR1 SGHTA, CDR2 FQGNSA. This CDR3 is built from 14 residues. CDR3 residues: CASSFEGDLGEQYF.

V is TRBV12-3 or TRBV12-4 and J is TRBJ2-1; the D call of TRBD1 rests on TCRdb alone, since no DNA is present to check it. CDR3 length: 15 residues. The CDR3 is CASCDRDNSYNEQFF.

The chain links TRBV7-9 to TRBJ2-7; TCRdb gives TRBD1 as the D gene, but with no DNA this cannot be confirmed. The CDR3 is 15 residues long. CDR1 and CDR2 from the germline V gene are SEHNR and FQNEAQ (reference sequence). The CDR3 reads CASSTPGQGRYEQYF.

This chain joins TRBV12-3 or TRBV12-4 and TRBJ2-3. The CDR3 runs 15 residues. The CDR3 here is CASSLIGTHTDTQYF.

The chain couples TRBV3-1 to TRBJ2-7; TCRdb names TRBD2, which stays unverified in the absence of DNA. There are 17 residues in the CDR3. Germline loops: CDR1 LGHDT, CDR2 YNNKEL (reference sequence). Here the CDR3 reads CASSPHPGPRASHEQYF.